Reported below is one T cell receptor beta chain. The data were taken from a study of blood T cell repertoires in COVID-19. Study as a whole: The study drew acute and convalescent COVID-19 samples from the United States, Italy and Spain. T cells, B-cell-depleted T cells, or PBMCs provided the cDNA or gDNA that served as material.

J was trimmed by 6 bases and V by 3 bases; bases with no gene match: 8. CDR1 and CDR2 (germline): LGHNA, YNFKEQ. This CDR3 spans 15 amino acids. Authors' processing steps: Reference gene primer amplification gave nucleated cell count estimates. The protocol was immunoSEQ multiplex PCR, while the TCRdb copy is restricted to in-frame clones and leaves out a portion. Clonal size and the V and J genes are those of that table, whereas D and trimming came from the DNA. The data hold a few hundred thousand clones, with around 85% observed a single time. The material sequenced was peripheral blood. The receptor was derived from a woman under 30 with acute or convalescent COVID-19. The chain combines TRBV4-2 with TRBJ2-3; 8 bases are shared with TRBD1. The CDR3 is CASSQGTGNVDTQYF. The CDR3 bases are TGTGCCAGCAGCCAGGGGACAGGTAATGTCGATACGCAGTATTTT.